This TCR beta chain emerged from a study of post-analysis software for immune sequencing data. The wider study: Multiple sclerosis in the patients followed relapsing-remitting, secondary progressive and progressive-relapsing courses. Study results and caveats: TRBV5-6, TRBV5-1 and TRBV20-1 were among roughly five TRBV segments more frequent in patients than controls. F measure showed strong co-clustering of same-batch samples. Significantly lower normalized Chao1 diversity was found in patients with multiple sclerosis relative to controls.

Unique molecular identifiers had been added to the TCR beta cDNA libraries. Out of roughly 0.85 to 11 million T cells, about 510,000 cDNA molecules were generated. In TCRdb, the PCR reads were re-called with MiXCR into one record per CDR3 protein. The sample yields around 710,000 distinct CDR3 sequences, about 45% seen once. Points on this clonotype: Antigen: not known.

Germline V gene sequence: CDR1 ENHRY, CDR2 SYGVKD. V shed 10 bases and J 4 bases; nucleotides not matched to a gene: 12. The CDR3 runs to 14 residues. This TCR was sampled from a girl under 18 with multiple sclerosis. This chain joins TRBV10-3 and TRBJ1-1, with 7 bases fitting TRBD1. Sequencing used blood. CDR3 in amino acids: CATREGQLTTEAFF. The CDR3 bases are TGTGCCACCCGGGAGGGACAGTTAACCACTGAAGCTTTCTTT.